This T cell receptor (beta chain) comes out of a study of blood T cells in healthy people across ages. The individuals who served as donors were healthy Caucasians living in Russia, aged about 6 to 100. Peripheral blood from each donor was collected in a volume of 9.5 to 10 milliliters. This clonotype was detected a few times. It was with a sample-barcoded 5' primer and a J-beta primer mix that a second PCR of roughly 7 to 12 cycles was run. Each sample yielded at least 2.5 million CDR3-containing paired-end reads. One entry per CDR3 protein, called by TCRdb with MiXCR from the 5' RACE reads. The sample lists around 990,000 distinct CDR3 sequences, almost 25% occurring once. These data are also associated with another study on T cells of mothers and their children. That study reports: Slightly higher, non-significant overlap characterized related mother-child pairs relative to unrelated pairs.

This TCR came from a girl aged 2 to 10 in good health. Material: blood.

The CDR3 loop reads CSVQFGTGLQETQYF. For the CDR3, the DNA is TGCAGCGTTCAATTCGGGACAGGCCTCCAAGAGACCCAGTACTTC. The V call is TRBV29-1, the J call TRBJ2-5; 8 bases map to TRBD1. V lost 5 bases and J lost 1; bases outside the gene matches: 9. The CDR3 has 15 residues. Germline lookup yields CDR1 SQVTM and CDR2 ANQGSEA.